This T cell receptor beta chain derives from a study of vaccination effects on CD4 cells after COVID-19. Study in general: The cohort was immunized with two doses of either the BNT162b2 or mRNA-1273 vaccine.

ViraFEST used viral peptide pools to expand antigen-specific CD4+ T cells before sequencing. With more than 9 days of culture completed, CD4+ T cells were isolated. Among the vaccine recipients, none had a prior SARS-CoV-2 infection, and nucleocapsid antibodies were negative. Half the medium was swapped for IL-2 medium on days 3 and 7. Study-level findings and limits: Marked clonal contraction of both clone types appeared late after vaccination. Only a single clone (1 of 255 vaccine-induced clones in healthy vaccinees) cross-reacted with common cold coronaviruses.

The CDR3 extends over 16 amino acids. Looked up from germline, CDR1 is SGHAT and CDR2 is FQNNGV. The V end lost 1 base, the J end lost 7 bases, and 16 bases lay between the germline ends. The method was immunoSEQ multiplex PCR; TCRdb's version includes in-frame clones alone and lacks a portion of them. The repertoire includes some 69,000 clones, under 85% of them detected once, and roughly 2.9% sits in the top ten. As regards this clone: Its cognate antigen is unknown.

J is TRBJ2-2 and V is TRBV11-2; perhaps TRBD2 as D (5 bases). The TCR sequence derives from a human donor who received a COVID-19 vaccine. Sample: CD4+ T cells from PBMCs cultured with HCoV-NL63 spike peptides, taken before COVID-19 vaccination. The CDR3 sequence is CASSLGGQLRGGELFF. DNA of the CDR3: TGTGCCAGCAGCTTAGGAGGCCAACTCCGGGGCGGGGAGCTGTTTTTT.